This entry lists 4 T cell receptor beta chains sequenced from one sample in a study of blood T cell repertoires in COVID-19. Only in-frame clones appear in the TCRdb table, and some are missing; sequencing was by immunoSEQ multiplex PCR. Of about 230,000 clones listed, 81% were seen once; the top ten hold approximately 8%. The sample consisted of peripheral blood. The receptors stem from a woman aged 80 or older with acute or convalescent COVID-19.

The chain has TRBV7-3 and TRBJ2-6; TRBD1 agrees at 8 bases. The CDR3 extends over 19 amino acids. Germline values: CDR1 SGHTA, CDR2 FQGTGA. The V gene end was trimmed by 0 bases and the J gene end by 4 bases; junction bases not matched to a gene: 11. For the CDR3, the DNA is TGTGCCAGCAGCTTAACGTTGACAGGGGCCAATTTAGGGGCCAACGTCCTGACTTTC. As protein: CASSLTLTGANLGANVLTF.

This chain links TRBV18 with TRBJ1-2; 7 bases line up with TRBD1. Trimming removed 3 bases from V and 8 bases from J; junction bases left unmatched: 3. CDR1 KGHSH and CDR2 LQKENI come from the germline V gene. This CDR3 has 12 residues. The CDR3 DNA reads TGTGCCAGCTCACCCGACAGGGTAGGCTACACCTTC. Translated: CASSPDRVGYTF.

The chain links TRBV19 to TRBJ1-5, with 7 bases lining up with TRBD1. Looked up from germline, CDR1 is LNHDA and CDR2 is SQIVND (reference sequence). There are 14 residues in the CDR3. The junction had 6 bases not matched to a gene; V was cut back by 7 bases and J by 3 bases. Here the CDR3 reads CASTMTGYNQPQHF. The CDR3 nucleotides are TGTGCCAGTACAATGACAGGGTACAATCAGCCCCAGCATTTT.

The rearrangement uses TRBV2 and TRBJ1-2; 9 bases align to TRBD1. The CDR3 covers 13 residues. Germline V gene sequence: CDR1 SNHLY, CDR2 FYNNEI. Losses at the gene ends were 5 bases for V and 4 bases for J; bases not matched to a gene: 2. Here the CDR3 reads CASSPGQGYGYTF. CDR3 nucleotides: TGTGCCAGCAGTCCGGGACAGGGCTATGGCTACACCTTC.